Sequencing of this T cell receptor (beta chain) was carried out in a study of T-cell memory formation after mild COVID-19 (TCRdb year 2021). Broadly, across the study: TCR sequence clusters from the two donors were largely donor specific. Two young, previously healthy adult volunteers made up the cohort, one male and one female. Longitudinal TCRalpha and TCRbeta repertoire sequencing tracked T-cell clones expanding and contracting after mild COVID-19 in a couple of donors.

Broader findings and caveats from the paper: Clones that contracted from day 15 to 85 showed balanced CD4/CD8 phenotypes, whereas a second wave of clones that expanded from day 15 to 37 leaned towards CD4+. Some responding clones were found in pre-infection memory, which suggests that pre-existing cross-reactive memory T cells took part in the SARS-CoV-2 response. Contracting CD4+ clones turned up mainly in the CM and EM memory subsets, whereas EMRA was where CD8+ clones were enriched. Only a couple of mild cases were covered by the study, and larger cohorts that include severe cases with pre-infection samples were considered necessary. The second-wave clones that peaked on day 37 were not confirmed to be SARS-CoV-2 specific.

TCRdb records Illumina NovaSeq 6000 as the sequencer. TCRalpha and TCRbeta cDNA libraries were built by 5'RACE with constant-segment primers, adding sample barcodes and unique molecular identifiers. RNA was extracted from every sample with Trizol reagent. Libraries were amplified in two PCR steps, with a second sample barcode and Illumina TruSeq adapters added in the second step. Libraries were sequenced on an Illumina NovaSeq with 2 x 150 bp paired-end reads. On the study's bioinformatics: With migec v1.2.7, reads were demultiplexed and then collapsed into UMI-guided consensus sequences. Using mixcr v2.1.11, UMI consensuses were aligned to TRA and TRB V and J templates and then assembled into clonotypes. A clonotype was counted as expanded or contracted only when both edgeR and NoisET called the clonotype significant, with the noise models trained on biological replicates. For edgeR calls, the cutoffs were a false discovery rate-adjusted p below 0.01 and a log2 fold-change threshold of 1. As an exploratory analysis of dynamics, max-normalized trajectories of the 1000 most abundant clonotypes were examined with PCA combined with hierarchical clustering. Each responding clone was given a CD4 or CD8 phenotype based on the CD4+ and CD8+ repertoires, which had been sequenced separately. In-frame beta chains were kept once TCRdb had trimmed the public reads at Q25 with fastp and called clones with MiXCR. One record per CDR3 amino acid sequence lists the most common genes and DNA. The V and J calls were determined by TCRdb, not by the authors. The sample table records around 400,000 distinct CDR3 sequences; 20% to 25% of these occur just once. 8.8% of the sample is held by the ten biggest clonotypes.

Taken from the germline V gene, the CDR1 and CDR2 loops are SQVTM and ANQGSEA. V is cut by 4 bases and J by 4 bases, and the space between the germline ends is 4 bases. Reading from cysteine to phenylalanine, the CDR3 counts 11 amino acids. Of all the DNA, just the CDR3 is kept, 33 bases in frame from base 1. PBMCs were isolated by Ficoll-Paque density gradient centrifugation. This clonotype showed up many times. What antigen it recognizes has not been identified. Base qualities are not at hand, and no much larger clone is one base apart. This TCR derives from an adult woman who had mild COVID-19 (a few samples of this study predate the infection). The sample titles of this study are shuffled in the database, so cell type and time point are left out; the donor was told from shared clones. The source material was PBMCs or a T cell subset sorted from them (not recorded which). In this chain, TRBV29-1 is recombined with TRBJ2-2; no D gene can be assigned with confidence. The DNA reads TGCAGCGTTGTTGGCACCGGGGAGCTGTTTTTT. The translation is CSVVGTGELFF.